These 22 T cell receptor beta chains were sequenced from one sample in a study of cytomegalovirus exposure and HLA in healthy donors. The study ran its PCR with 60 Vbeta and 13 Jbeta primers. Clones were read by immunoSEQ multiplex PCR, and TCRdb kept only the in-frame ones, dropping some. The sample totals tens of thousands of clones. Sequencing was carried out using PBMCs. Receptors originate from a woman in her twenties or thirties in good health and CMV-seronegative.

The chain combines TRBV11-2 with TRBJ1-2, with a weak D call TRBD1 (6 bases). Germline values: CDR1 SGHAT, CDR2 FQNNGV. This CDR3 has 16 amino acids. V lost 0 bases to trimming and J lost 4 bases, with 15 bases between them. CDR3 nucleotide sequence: TGTGCCAGCAGCTTAGAAAGGGGGACCTCGCTCTATGGCTACACCTTC. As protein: CASSLERGTSLYGYTF.

The CDR3 DNA sequence: TGCGCCAGCAGCCGGGACAGGGAGGAGCAGTACTTC. Protein: CASSRDREEQYF. This chain links TRBV5-1 with TRBJ2-7; 9 nucleotides agree with TRBD1. This CDR3 spans 12 amino acids. Germline V gene sequence: CDR1 SGHRS, CDR2 YFSETQ. V lost 4 bases to trimming and J lost 7 bases; unmatched junction nucleotides: 3.

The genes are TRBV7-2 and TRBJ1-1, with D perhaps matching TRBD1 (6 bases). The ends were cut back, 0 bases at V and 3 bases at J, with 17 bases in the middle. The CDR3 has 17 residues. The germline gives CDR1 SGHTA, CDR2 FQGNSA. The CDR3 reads CASSLAWAGAEYTEAFF. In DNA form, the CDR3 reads TGTGCCAGCAGCTTAGCGTGGGCAGGGGCTGAGTACACTGAAGCTTTCTTT.

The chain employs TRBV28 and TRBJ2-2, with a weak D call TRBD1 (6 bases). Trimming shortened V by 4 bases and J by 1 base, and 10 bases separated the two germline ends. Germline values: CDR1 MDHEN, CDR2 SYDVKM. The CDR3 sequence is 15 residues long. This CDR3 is CASSYLTGNTGELFF. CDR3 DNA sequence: TGTGCCAGCAGTTACTTGACAGGGAACACCGGGGAGCTGTTTTTT.

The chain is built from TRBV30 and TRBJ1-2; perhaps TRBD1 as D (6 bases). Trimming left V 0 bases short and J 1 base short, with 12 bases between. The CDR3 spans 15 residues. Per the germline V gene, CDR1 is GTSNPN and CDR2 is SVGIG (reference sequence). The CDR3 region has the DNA TGTGCCTGGAGTGTACGGGTCAGGGGTAACTATGGCTACACCTTC. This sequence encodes CAWSVRVRGNYGYTF.

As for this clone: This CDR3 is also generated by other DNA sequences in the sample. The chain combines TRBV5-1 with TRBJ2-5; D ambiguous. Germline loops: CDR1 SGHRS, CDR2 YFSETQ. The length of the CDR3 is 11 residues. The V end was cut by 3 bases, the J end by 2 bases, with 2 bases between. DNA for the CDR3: TGCGCCAGCAGCTCACAAGAGACCCAGTACTTC. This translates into CASSSQETQYF. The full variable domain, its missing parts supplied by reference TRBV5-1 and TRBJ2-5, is KAGVTQTPRYLIKTRGQQVTLSCSPISGHRSVSWYQQTPGQGLQFLFEYFSETQRNKGNFPGRFSGRQFSNSRSEMNVSTLELGDSALYLCASSSQETQYFGPGTRLLVL.

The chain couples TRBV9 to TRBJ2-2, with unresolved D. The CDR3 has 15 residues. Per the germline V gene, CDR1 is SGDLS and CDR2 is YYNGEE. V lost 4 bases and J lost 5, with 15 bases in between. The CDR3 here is CASSPTATTTGELFF. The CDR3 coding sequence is TGTGCCAGCAGCCCTACCGCGACAACGACCGGGGAGCTGTTTTTT.

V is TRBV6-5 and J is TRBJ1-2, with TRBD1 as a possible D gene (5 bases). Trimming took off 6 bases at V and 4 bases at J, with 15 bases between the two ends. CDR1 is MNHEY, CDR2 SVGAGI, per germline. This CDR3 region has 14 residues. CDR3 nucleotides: TGTGCCAGCAGCCACGAAACTGACAGCTATGGCTACACCTTC. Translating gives CASSHETDSYGYTF.

The CDR3, as DNA: TGTGCCAGCTCCCCCGCAGGGGGACGGTCCGGAAACATTCAGTACTTC. This encodes CASSPAGGRSGNIQYF. The chain joins TRBV18 to TRBJ2-4; TRBD1 matches 7 bases. The V and J ends lost 6 bases and 6 bases, in that order; junction bases with no gene match: 14. CDR1 is KGHSH, CDR2 LQKENI, per germline. The CDR3 extends over 16 amino acids.

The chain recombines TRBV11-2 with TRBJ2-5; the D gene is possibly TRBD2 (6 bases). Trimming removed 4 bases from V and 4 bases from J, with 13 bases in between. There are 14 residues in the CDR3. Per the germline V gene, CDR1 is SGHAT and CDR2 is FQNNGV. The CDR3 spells CASSSSGRGETQYF. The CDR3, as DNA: TGTGCCAGCAGCTCCTCCGGGAGAGGAGAGACCCAGTACTTC.

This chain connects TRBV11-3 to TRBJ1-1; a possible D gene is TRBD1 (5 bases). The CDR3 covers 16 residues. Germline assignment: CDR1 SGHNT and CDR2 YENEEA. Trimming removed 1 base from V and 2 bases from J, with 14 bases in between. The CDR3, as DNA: TGTGCCAGCAGCTTAGGATTCGGGACTGTAAACACTGAAGCTTTCTTT. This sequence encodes CASSLGFGTVNTEAFF.

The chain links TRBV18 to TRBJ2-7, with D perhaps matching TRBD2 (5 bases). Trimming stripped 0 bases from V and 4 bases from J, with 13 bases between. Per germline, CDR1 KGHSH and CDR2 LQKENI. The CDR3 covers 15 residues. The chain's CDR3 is CASSPPALRAYEQYF. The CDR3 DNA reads TGTGCCAGCTCACCACCGGCCTTGAGGGCTTACGAGCAGTACTTC.

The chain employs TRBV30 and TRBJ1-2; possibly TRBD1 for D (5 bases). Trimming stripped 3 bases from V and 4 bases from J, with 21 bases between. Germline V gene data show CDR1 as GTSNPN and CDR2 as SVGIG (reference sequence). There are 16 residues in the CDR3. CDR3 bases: TGTGCCTGGAGCCCGCAGAACAGGCGGAACTCCTATGGCTACACCTTC. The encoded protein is CAWSPQNRRNSYGYTF.

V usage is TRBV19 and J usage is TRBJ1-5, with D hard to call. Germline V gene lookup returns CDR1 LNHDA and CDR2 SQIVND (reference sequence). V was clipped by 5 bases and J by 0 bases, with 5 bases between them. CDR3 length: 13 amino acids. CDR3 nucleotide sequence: TGTGCCAGTAGTTGGGCTAGCAATCAGCCCCAGCATTTT. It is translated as CASSWASNQPQHF.

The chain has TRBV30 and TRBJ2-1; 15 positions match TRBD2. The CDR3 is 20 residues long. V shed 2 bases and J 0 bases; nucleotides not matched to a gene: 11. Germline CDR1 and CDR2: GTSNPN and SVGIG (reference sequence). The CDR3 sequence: CAWSRDRGLAGGRSYNEQFF. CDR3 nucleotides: TGTGCCTGGAGTCGGGACCGGGGACTAGCGGGAGGCCGCTCCTACAATGAGCAGTTCTTC.

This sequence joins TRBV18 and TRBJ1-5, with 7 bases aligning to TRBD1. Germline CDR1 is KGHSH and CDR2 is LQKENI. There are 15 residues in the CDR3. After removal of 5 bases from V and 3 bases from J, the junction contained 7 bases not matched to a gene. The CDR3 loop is CASSSGTANNQPQHF. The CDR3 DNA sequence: TGTGCCAGCTCATCCGGGACAGCGAACAATCAGCCCCAGCATTTT.

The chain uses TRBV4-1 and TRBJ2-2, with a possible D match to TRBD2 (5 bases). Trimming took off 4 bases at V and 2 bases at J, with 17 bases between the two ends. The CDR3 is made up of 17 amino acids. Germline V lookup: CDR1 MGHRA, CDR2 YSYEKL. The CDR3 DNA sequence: TGCGCCAGCAGCCGCGCAGACGGGATAATCAACACCGGGGAGCTGTTTTTT. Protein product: CASSRADGIINTGELFF.

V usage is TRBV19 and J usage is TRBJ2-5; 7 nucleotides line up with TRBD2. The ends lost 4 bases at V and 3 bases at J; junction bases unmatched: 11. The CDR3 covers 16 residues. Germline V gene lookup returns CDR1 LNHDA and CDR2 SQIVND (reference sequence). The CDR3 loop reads CASSNPGGPGEETQYF. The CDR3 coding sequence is TGTGCCAGTAGTAACCCGGGAGGCCCGGGAGAAGAGACCCAGTACTTC.

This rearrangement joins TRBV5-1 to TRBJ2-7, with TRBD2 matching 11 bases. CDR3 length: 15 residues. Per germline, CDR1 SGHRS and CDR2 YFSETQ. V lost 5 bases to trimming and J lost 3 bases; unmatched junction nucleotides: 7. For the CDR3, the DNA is TGCGCCAGCAGTCGAGGGACTAGCGGAGACTACGAGCAGTACTTC. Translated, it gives CASSRGTSGDYEQYF.

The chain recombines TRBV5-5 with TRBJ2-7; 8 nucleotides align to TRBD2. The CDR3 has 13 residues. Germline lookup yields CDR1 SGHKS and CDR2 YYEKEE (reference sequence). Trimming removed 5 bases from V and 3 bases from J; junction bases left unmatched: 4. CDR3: CASSSGGSYEQYF. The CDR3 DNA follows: TGTGCCAGCAGTTCGGGGGGGAGCTACGAGCAGTACTTC.

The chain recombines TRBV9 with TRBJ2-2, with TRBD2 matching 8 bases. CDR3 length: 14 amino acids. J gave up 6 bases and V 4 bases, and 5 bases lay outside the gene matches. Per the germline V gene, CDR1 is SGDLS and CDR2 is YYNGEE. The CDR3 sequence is CASSYTGGAGELFF. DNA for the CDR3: TGTGCCAGCAGCTATACCGGGGGGGCCGGGGAGCTGTTTTTT.

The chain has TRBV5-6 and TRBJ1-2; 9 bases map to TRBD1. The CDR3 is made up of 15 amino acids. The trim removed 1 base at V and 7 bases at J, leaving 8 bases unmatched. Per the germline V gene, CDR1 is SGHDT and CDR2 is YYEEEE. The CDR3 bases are TGTGCCAGCAGCTTGCCCGGGACAGGGAGGGGTGGCTACACCTTC. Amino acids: CASSLPGTGRGGYTF.